The clone carrying this TCR beta chain was seen more than once but under ten times. TCRdb redid the calling of the 5' RACE reads with MiXCR, one entry per CDR3 protein. The repertoire consists of roughly 120,000 distinct CDR3 sequences, with roughly 13% occurring once and the leading ten covering around 4.1%. The V segment lost 6 bases and the J segment 4 bases; nucleotides outside the gene matches: 7. Germline V gene lookup returns CDR1 SGHAT and CDR2 FQDESV (reference sequence). The CDR3 consists of 15 residues. The data derive from a study of early T cells in non-severe SARS-CoV-2 infection. The origin of this receptor is an adult who was a healthcare worker with PCR-confirmed SARS-CoV-2 infection or an uninfected control (not recorded which). V is TRBV11-1 and J is TRBJ2-3; 10 bases fit TRBD1. The sequences come from whole blood, collected at baseline. CDR3 bases: TGTGCCAGCAGGACCTGGGACAGGGGAGCAGATACGCAGTATTTT. This gives the protein CASRTWDRGADTQYF.